This TCR beta chain came from a study of cytomegalovirus exposure and HLA in healthy donors. The protocol was immunoSEQ multiplex PCR, while the TCRdb copy is restricted to in-frame clones and leaves out a portion. The table records 200,000 or so clones, around 87% of them present only once. Concerning this clone: Its antigen is unknown.

Study-level points and caveats: Cytomegalovirus-associated status was assigned to approximately 160 TCR beta chains.

The ends were cut back, 3 bases at V and 7 bases at J, with 6 bases in the middle. Looked up from germline, CDR1 is MDHEN and CDR2 is SYDVKM. This CDR3 region has 12 residues. Sequenced sample: PBMCs. J is TRBJ2-2 and V is TRBV28; no clear D gene. The clonotype comes from a woman aged 18-30 years in good health and CMV-seropositive. The CDR3 here is CASSFFVGELFF. The CDR3, as DNA: TGTGCCAGCAGTTTTTTCGTCGGGGAGCTGTTTTTT. The full variable domain, its missing parts supplied by reference TRBV28 and TRBJ2-2, is DVKVTQSSRYLVKRTGEKVFLECVQDMDHENMFWYRQDPGLGLRLIYFSYDVKMKEKGDIPEGYSVSREKKERFSLILESASTNQTSMYLCASSFFVGELFFGEGSRLTVL.